This T cell receptor (beta chain) was sequenced in a study of blood T cell repertoires in COVID-19. The wider study: Sources were T cells, B-cell-depleted T cells, or PBMCs; the material itself was cDNA or gDNA.

Per the study methods: Amplification from reference gene primers served as the basis for estimated nucleated cell counts. Some clones are missing from TCRdb's copy, which holds only in-frame ones; the method was immunoSEQ multiplex PCR. Clone size and V and J calls were adopted from that table, with D and trimming inferred from the DNA. Of hundreds of thousands of clones listed, 80% are singletons. CDR3 length: 14 residues. Trimming left V 3 bases short and J 4 bases short, with 13 bases between. CDR1 and CDR2 from the germline V gene are SGHRS and YFSETQ. The sample was PBMCs or T cells enriched from blood (not recorded which). The source of this sequence is a young man with acute COVID-19. This chain links TRBV5-1 with TRBJ1-1, with D possibly matching TRBD1 (6 bases). DNA for the CDR3: TGCGCCAGCAGCTCAGGGGAAGGGATCACTGAAGCTTTCTTT. Residues: CASSSGEGITEAFF.